This T cell receptor beta chain was obtained from a study of blood T cells in healthy people across ages (dated by TCRdb to between 2015 and 2017). With respect to the entire study: In model experiments, template switching captured about one uniquely barcoded TCR beta cDNA molecule for every two T cells. For two donors (one aged 18 to 30 and one aged 80 or older), the study analyzed two additional independent replicas of 1 million unique cDNA reads from the same blood draw. Using deep sequencing normalized with unique cDNA molecular identifiers, the study measured how TCR beta repertoire diversity changes with age. Donors were grouped into four age groups: young (average approximately 15 years), middle-aged (roughly 40), aged (around 56) and long-lived (just over 80).

This clonotype has only a few counts. Its antigen is not yet known. No qualities accompany the bases; no much larger clone lies one base away. The roughly 42 donors, aged 6 to 90 years, were systemically healthy Caucasian individuals from Russia. Approximately 9 milliliters of peripheral blood were collected from each donor into EDTA-treated Vacutainer tubes. PBMCs were isolated by Ficoll-Paque density-gradient centrifugation, with at least 7 million obtained per sample. Trizol reagent was used to extract total RNA from PBMCs, with at least 5.5 micrograms per sample. The percentages of naive CD45RAhigh/CD27high T cells were determined by flow cytometry on a PBMC aliquot from every donor. On the study overall, not on this receptor specifically: Total diversity estimates from one million sequenced T cells were considered lower bounds and underestimates. Observed TCR beta diversity per million T cells fell roughly linearly with age, and a significant reduction was already apparent by age about 38. Since profiling was done on bulk unsorted PBMCs, naive and antigen-experienced compartments could not be conclusively compared. Donor CMV infection status was unknown, potentially confounding age-related changes in expanded clonotypes. Compared with the aged group, more naive CD4+ T cells, fewer expanded clones and increased TCR diversity were shown by the long-lived group, suggesting age selection. The percentage of naive T cells measured by flow cytometry correlated strongly with observed TCR beta diversity.

Library preparation used 5' RACE. Sequencing took place on an Illumina HiSeq 2500. A second PCR of about 6 to 12 cycles was run with a J-beta primer mix and a sample-barcoded 5' primer. A template-switch 5' adaptor carrying 12 random nucleotides introduced a unique molecular identifier onto each TCR beta cDNA molecule. Each sample yielded at least 3 million CDR3-containing paired-end reads. First-strand cDNA was synthesized from all RNA with the Mint cDNA synthesis kit, primed by a TRBC-specific oligonucleotide. All cDNA was treated with uracil-DNA glycosylase and then went through a first 18-cycle PCR with the universal primers M1SS and BC2_uni_R. From the authors' description of their analysis: For normalization, 1 million high-quality reads were randomly selected from each sample, with every read carrying a distinct molecular identifier. Instead of being binned into consensus sequences, reads with shared molecular identifiers were discarded. MiTCR, run with a Q25 quality threshold and the strictest error-elimination algorithm, handled CDR3 identification, clonotype clustering and error correction. A nonparametric unseen species model with Euler transformation was used to estimate a lower bound on total TCR beta diversity. TCRdb handled the public reads itself, with Q25 trimming in fastp and clone calling in MiXCR, and kept productive beta chains. Rows merge per CDR3 protein into single entries with the most common DNA and genes. The V and J calls shown here were made by TCRdb, not taken from the authors' results. The table for this sample lists 700,000 to 900,000 distinct CDR3 sequences; 20% to 30% of them were counted only once. The ten largest make up around 3% of the sample.

CDR1 and CDR2 were assigned from the germline V gene as SGDLS and YYNGEE. Trimming takes 5 bases from V and 8 bases from J, and the germline ends sit 7 bases apart. Including the terminal cysteine and phenylalanine, the CDR3 comprises 11 residues. The read is trimmed to its CDR3 DNA, 33 bases read in frame from base 1. The sample was also reused in another study, on T cells of mothers and their children. In that second paper, the authors write: Donors were nine systemically healthy Caucasian individuals: three mothers and their six children. cDNA synthesis consumed the entire amount of extracted RNA, loaded at 1.5 ug RNA in each 15 ul reaction. In the second PCR, the M1S primer added sample barcodes and 2-4 random nucleotides. Each mother yielded over 10 million TCR beta CDR3 reads and each child 2.5 million to 3 million reads. In both related and unrelated pairs, thymic selection shapes the output of TCR recombination in a similar way, with inherited differences having only a minor effect. Normalized repertoire overlap in related mother-child pairs was always slightly higher than in unrelated mother-child pairs, but the difference was never significant. No persistent microchimeric T cell clones were found, with a detection sensitivity of around 100 clones per million clonotypes. Deep NGS was used in the study to compare the TCR beta repertoires of mothers and children and to look for features that separate related mother-child pairs from unrelated individuals. The mean age was roughly 36 +/- 4 years for the mothers and around 10 +/- 4 years for the children. After adapter ligation with NEBNext reagents, the libraries were sequenced on Illumina HiSeq 2000 with 100+100 nt paired-end reads. To prevent cross-contamination, the mother and child libraries were prepared one month apart and sequenced in separate runs. For each donor, somewhere between about 500,000 and 2,300,000 distinct TCR beta clonotypes were identified. Naive TCR beta clonotypes were estimated from low-frequency clonotypes matched to each donor's FACS-determined naive share, without sorting.

The clonotype comes from a boy aged 5-17 years in good health. The sample taken for sequencing was blood. The chain joins TRBV9 to TRBJ2-2, with the D gene not clear enough to name. The CDR3: CASRADGELFF. The bases are TGTGCCAGCAGAGCCGATGGGGAGCTGTTTTTT.